The clone carrying this T cell receptor (beta chain) was picked up a small number of times. The data belong to a study of blood T cell repertoires in COVID-19. About the study: Material from acute and convalescent COVID-19 was sourced from the United States, Italy and Spain. From T cells, B-cell-depleted T cells, or PBMCs came the material, which was cDNA or gDNA.

CDR1 and CDR2 (germline): SGHAT, FQNNGV. The germline V and J ends were trimmed by 7 bases and 2 bases, with 15 bases remaining between them. This CDR3 comprises 15 residues. Assay: immunoSEQ multiplex PCR; the TCRdb copy retains only in-frame clones and omits some. The table lists 250,000 to 350,000 clones, around 90% of them singletons. The receptor was isolated from a man in his late teens or twenties who had recovered from COVID-19. The sequencing input was peripheral blood. V and J are TRBV11-2 and TRBJ1-3, with a possible D match to TRBD1 (5 bases). DNA of the CDR3: TGTGCCAGCACCCTTGGGGCAGGGCCTGGAAACACCATATATTTT. Protein sequence: CASTLGAGPGNTIYF.